These 3 T cell receptor beta chains were all obtained from the same sample, sequenced in a study of brain T cells in children with intractable seizures (dated by TCRdb to about 2021). Explained via the paper, the time point label denotes: blood from clinic visit 5 months post-surgery; TSC patient then seizure free. The protocol used for the library was the immunoSEQ multiplex PCR assay. Entries here come from immuneACCESS through TCRdb and include only in-frame sequences with V and J called. Some clones fail to appear in such tables; in the studies checked, an unresolved V gene covers under half of the shortfall, and the cause of the remainder is unknown. A total of about 340,000 clones appear in this sample, 93% of them only once. The top ten clonotypes cover 4.5% to 7% of the sample. The sequencing used peripheral blood, collected roughly 5 months after surgery. All receptors come from a boy younger than two with tuberous sclerosis and intractable seizures.

The J gene is TRBJ2-3, the V gene TRBV2; D is perhaps TRBD1 or TRBD2 (5 bases each). The V and J ends lost 5 bases and 6 bases respectively, with 9 bases between them. CDR1 and CDR2 from the germline V gene are SNHLY and FYNNEI. The CDR3 consists of 12 residues. CDR3 residues: CASSWGWDTQYF. The CDR3 DNA sequence: TGTGCCAGCAGTTGGGGGTGGGATACGCAGTATTTT.

The J gene is TRBJ1-2, the V gene TRBV14; 12 nucleotides agree with TRBD1. Looked up from germline, CDR1 is SGHDN and CDR2 is FVKESK. The CDR3 is made up of 17 amino acids. Trimming at V came to 6 bases and at J to 5 bases, leaving 13 bases not matched to a gene. The CDR3 loop is CASSSRDRGRGAYGYTF. The CDR3 DNA sequence: TGTGCCAGCAGTTCTCGGGACAGGGGGCGCGGTGCTTATGGCTACACCTTC.

The chain recombines TRBV6-5 with TRBJ1-2; TRBD1 might be the D (6 bases). Deletions cut 2 bases from V and 0 bases from J, with 7 bases between. Germline V gene lookup returns CDR1 MNHEY and CDR2 SVGAGI. There are 14 residues in the CDR3. The CDR3 loop reads CASSYRTANYGYTF. The CDR3 DNA reads as TGTGCCAGCAGTTACAGGACAGCTAACTATGGCTACACCTTC.